These 14 T cell receptor beta chains were sequenced from one sample in a study of shared clonotypes between healthy human individuals. Sequenced by immunoSEQ multiplex PCR; TCRdb stores in-frame clones only, minus some. Found here are about 470,000 clones, about four fifths of them singletons; the top ten hold over 10%. The sample comprised PBMCs. All receptors come from a woman aged 35 to 49 in good health. Some clones in this sample may be carry-over from other donors' samples.

This clone was picked up one time. The chain joins TRBV18 to TRBJ1-2, with D uncertain. Trimming left V 5 bases short and J 7 bases short, with 11 bases between. Looked up from germline, CDR1 is KGHSH and CDR2 is LQKENI. This CDR3 spans 12 amino acids. CDR3 DNA sequence: TGTGCCAGCTCATCCCTCGAGGGTGGCTACACCTTC. It translates to CASSSLEGGYTF. The variable domain in full, with the rest retrieved from reference TRBV18 and TRBJ1-2, is NAGVMQNPRHLVRRRGQEARLRCSPMKGHSHVYWYRQLPEEGLKFMVYLQKENIIDESGMPKERFSAEFPKEGPSILRIQQVVRGDSAAYFCASSSLEGGYTFGSGTRLTVV.

The chain combines TRBV5-1 with TRBJ2-3, with 8 nucleotides matching TRBD2. V was clipped by 9 bases and J by 0 bases; unmatched bases: 9. Germline V CDR1 and CDR2: SGHRS, YFSETQ. The CDR3 is 15 residues long. The CDR3 coding sequence is TGCGCCACCCGGGACGGGAGGGCTAGCACAGATACGCAGTATTTT. This gives the protein CATRDGRASTDTQYF.

The V and J genes are TRBV6-1 and TRBJ1-4, with unresolved D. Deletions cut 2 bases from V and 5 bases from J, with 9 bases between. Germline V CDR1 and CDR2: MNHNS, SASEGT. The CDR3 covers 14 residues. The CDR3, as DNA: TGTGCCAGCAGTGAATACGGAGGGAATGAAAAACTGTTTTTT. This translates into CASSEYGGNEKLFF.

The CDR3 loop reads CASSPSSLYNEQFF. CDR3 nucleotides: TGTGCCAGCAGCCCTTCGAGCCTGTACAATGAGCAGTTCTTC. The chain carries TRBV5-6 and TRBJ2-1; no reliable D call. The V end was cut by 4 bases, the J end by 4 bases, with 12 bases between. This CDR3 has 14 residues. From germline, CDR1 is SGHDT and CDR2 YYEEEE.

This clone is a singleton in its sample. The rearrangement uses TRBV5-4 and TRBJ2-1, with 12 bases identical to TRBD2. From germline, CDR1 is SGHNT and CDR2 YYREEE (reference sequence). V gave up 4 bases and J gave up 1 base; unmatched junction bases: 6. The CDR3 runs 17 residues. Written as DNA, the CDR3 is TGTGCCAGCAGCCCGACTAGCGGGAGCCAGTCCTACAATGAGCAGTTCTTC. Amino acid sequence: CASSPTSGSQSYNEQFF.

Comments on this clone: A read error may be the cause here, since a much bigger clone is one base away. This sequence joins TRBV28 and TRBJ2-3, with TRBD2 matching over 7 bases. Germline loops: CDR1 MDHEN, CDR2 SYDVKM. The CDR3 runs 17 residues. V lost 6 bases, J lost 5 bases, and 17 bases stayed unmatched. CDR3 sequence reads: CASRTWGGRGGIDTQYF. The DNA for the CDR3 is TGTGCCAGCAGAACGTGGGGAGGGAGAGGAGGCATAGATACGCAGTATTTT.

The chain couples TRBV2 to TRBJ2-1, with 11 bases that match TRBD2. After removal of 4 bases from V and 4 bases from J, the junction contained 3 bases not matched to a gene. Looked up from germline, CDR1 is SNHLY and CDR2 is FYNNEI. CDR3 length: 15 residues. The CDR3 nucleotides read TGTGCCAGCAGTGGGACTAGCGGGCCTTACAATGAGCAGTTCTTC. It translates to CASSGTSGPYNEQFF. The entire variable domain, with the rest obtained from reference TRBV2 and TRBJ2-1, is as follows: EPEVTQTPSHQVTQMGQEVILRCVPISNHLYFYWYRQILGQKVEFLVSFYNNEISEKSEIFDDQFSVERPDGSNFTLKIRSTKLEDSAMYFCASSGTSGPYNEQFFGPGTRLTVL.

CDR3 amino acids: CASSLVAGRDNEQFF. The DNA of the CDR3 is TGTGCCAGCAGCTTAGTAGCAGGGCGCGACAATGAGCAGTTCTTC. V and J are TRBV7-2 and TRBJ2-1, with D possibly TRBD1 on 5 matching bases. Germline loops: CDR1 SGHTA, CDR2 FQGNSA. Trimming left V 1 base short and J 5 bases short, with 12 bases between. CDR3 length: 15 amino acids.

The chain links TRBV15 to TRBJ2-3; TRBD1 matches at 8 bases. Trimming cost V 4 bases and J 4 bases; bases outside gene matches: 4. Germline loops: CDR1 LNHNV, CDR2 YYDKDF (reference sequence). The CDR3 spans 14 residues. CDR3 sequence reads: CATSKGQAPDTQYF. CDR3 bases: TGTGCCACCAGCAAGGGACAGGCCCCAGATACGCAGTATTTT.

The genes are TRBV6-5 and TRBJ1-5; TRBD1 might be the D (5 bases). This CDR3 is built from 16 residues. Germline V CDR1 and CDR2: MNHEY, SVGAGI. V was shortened by 0 bases and J by 0 bases, with 9 bases between the two germline ends. DNA for the CDR3: TGTGCCAGCAGTTACTCGGGGGTTGGTAGCAATCAGCCCCAGCATTTT. This encodes CASSYSGVGSNQPQHF.

The chain links TRBV7-9 to TRBJ2-2; the D gene is possibly TRBD1 (7 bases). Germline assignment: CDR1 SEHNR and CDR2 FQNEAQ (reference sequence). The CDR3 is 15 amino acids. Deletions cut 3 bases from V and 2 bases from J, with 10 bases between. CDR3 sequence reads: CASSFRGANTGELFF. CDR3 nucleotide sequence: TGTGCCAGCAGCTTCAGGGGGGCCAACACCGGGGAGCTGTTTTTT. The entire variable domain, with the rest obtained from reference TRBV7-9 and TRBJ2-2, is as follows: DTGVSQNPRHKITKRGQNVTFRCDPISEHNRLYWYRQTLGQGPEFLTYFQNEAQLEKSRLLSDRFSAERPKGSFSTLEIQRTEQGDSAMYLCASSFRGANTGELFFGEGSRLTVL.

This chain uses TRBV28 with TRBJ2-1; 7 positions match TRBD1. The CDR3 sequence is 14 residues long. Per the germline V gene, CDR1 is MDHEN and CDR2 is SYDVKM. V gave up 4 bases and J gave up 3 bases; unmatched junction bases: 3. The CDR3 coding sequence is TGTGCCAGCAGTTGGGGACAGAACTACAATGAGCAGTTCTTC. Protein sequence: CASSWGQNYNEQFF. Supplemented by reference TRBV28 and TRBJ2-1, the full variable domain reads DVKVTQSSRYLVKRTGEKVFLECVQDMDHENMFWYRQDPGLGLRLIYFSYDVKMKEKGDIPEGYSVSREKKERFSLILESASTNQTSMYLCASSWGQNYNEQFFGPGTRLTVL.

V usage is TRBV9 and J usage is TRBJ2-1, with 7 positions matching TRBD2. The CDR3 is 15 residues long. V lost 0 bases, J lost 0 bases, and 0 bases stayed unmatched. Germline CDR1 reads SGDLS; CDR2 reads YYNGEE. CDR3 sequence reads: CASSVGEGSYNEQFF. In DNA form, the CDR3 reads TGTGCCAGCAGCGTAGGGGAGGGCTCCTACAATGAGCAGTTCTTC.

The V gene is TRBV18, the J gene TRBJ2-7; TRBD1 matches at 12 bases. J was trimmed by 4 bases and V by 3 bases; bases with no gene match: 1. This CDR3 is built from 14 residues. The germline V gene has CDR1 KGHSH and CDR2 LQKENI. The DNA for the CDR3 is TGTGCCAGCTCACCGGGACAGGGGGCTTACGAGCAGTACTTC. Residues: CASSPGQGAYEQYF.